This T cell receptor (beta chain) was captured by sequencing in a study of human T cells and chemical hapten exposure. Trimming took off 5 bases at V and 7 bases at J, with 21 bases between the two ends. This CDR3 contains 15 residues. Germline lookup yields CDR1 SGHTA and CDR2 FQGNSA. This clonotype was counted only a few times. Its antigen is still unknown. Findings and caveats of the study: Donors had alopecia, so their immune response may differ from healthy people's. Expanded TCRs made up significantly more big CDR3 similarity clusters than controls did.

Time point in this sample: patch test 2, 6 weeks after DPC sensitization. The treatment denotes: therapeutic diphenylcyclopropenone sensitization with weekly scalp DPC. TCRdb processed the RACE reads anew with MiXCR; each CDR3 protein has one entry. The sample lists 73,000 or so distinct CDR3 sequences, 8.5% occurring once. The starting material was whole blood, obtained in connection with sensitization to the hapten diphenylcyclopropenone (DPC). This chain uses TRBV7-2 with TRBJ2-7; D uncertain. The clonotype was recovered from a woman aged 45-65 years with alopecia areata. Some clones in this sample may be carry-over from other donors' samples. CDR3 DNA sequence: TGTGCCAGCAGCCTTACCAGCGCCACGCCCTGGGAGCAGTACTTC. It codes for CASSLTSATPWEQYF.